Listed here is a single TCR beta chain. The sample comes from a study of cytomegalovirus exposure and HLA in healthy donors. Study background: Out of 150 million to 200 million T cells, an earlier analysis found over 100 million unique TCR beta sequences in total.

60 Vbeta and 13 Jbeta primers were used in PCR. TCRdb keeps only in-frame clones here, not all; method: immunoSEQ multiplex PCR. The table records under 100,000 clones, 60% to 85% of them present only once. V shed 3 bases and J shed 3 bases, with 9 bases lying between them. Germline assignment: CDR1 SGDLS and CDR2 YYNGEE. This CDR3 contains 13 residues. The TCR comes from a man between 18 and 29 years old in good health and CMV-seropositive. The specimen was PBMCs. The chain couples TRBV9 to TRBJ1-1, with D tentatively TRBD1 (5 bases). In DNA form, the CDR3 reads TGTGCCAGCAGCGGGGGAGGGGACACTGAAGCTTTCTTT. It yields the protein CASSGGGDTEAFF.